The 5 T cell receptor beta chains in this list originate from one sample, sequenced in a study of T-cell reconstitution after alpha-beta-depleted transplantation in children. Unique molecular identifiers were incorporated when the TCRbeta library was constructed. TCRdb analysed the PCR reads with MiXCR anew, one entry per CDR3 protein. The sample yields about 250,000 distinct CDR3 sequences, 20% to 30% seen once. Source: PBMCs, mostly from graft donor cells, taken 360 days after TCRalphabeta/CD19-depleted stem cell transplant. These receptors were obtained from a female patient under 10 years old who had a stem cell transplant for congenital amegakaryocytic thrombocytopenia, so the T cells may come from the graft donor.

There are a few counts of this clonotype. V and J are TRBV7-9 and TRBJ1-2; possibly TRBD1 for D (5 bases). Trimming left V 3 bases short and J 3 bases short, with 11 bases between. Germline assignment: CDR1 SEHNR and CDR2 FQNEAQ (reference sequence). The CDR3 loop spans 14 amino acids. CDR3 DNA: TGTGCCAGCAGCTTCGGAGGGGCGGACTATGGCTACACCTTC. As protein: CASSFGGADYGYTF. The variable domain in full, completed from reference TRBV7-9 and TRBJ1-2, reads DTGVSQNPRHKITKRGQNVTFRCDPISEHNRLYWYRQTLGQGPEFLTYFQNEAQLEKSRLLSDRFSAERPKGSFSTLEIQRTEQGDSAMYLCASSFGGADYGYTFGSGTRLTVV.

V and J are TRBV11-3 and TRBJ2-1; no reliable D call. The V gene's germline CDR1 is SGHNT and CDR2 YENEEA. V dropped 5 bases and J dropped 9 bases, with 14 bases sitting between them. CDR3 length equals 13 residues. The DNA for the CDR3 is TGTGCCAGCAGCGCAAGGGCCCGTAGTGAGCAGTTCTTC. Translation gives CASSARARSEQFF.

The chain carries TRBV11-2 and TRBJ1-1, with unresolved D. Trimming removed 4 bases from V and 4 bases from J, with 13 bases in between. CDR3 size: 14 residues. CDR1 and CDR2 from the germline V gene are SGHAT and FQNNGV. CDR3 DNA sequence: TGTGCCAGCAGCTCAGTTCATTGGGCCACTGAAGCTTTCTTT. This translates into CASSSVHWATEAFF.

Many counts were recorded for this clonotype. The chain combines TRBV4-2 with TRBJ2-3; 12 nucleotides agree with TRBD2. Germline CDR1 reads LGHNA; CDR2 reads YNFKEQ. This CDR3 contains 17 residues. The V segment lost 4 bases and the J segment 2 bases; nucleotides outside the gene matches: 7. The CDR3 region is CASSPLRTSGNTDTQYF. As DNA, the CDR3 is TGTGCCAGCAGCCCCCTCCGGACTAGCGGGAACACAGATACGCAGTATTTT.

This clonotype was seen more than once but under ten times. This sequence joins TRBV2 and TRBJ2-1; D not certain. V was clipped by 8 bases and J by 8 bases, with 10 bases between them. The CDR3 is 11 amino acids. Germline CDR1 and CDR2: SNHLY and FYNNEI. CDR3 sequence (DNA): TGTGCCAGCGATATCTGGGATGAGCAGTTCTTC. The encoded protein is CASDIWDEQFF.